The rows below give T cell receptor beta chains drawn from one sample of a study of blood T cell repertoires in COVID-19. Sequencing used immunoSEQ multiplex PCR; TCRdb keeps in-frame clones, though not all of them. The sample has some 110,000 clones, about 90% seen once. The sequencing input was peripheral blood. The source is a human donor in a cohort sampled during active COVID-19. CDR3s include the opening cysteine and the closing phenylalanine or tryptophan. D genes are given only for firm matches. Size is omitted from some rows. Given values are once, few, many or a class for expanded clones.

abundance,j_gene,v_gene,d_gene,CDR3aa,CDR3nt
NA,TRBJ2-3,TRBV5-8,NA,CASSWRAGGADTQYF,TGTGCCAGCAGCTGGAGGGCAGGAGGGGCAGATACGCAGTATTTT
NA,TRBJ1-4,TRBV14,NA,CASSQDLRTGGEKLFF,TGTGCCAGCAGCCAAGATCTTAGAACGGGTGGTGAAAAACTGTTTTTT
NA,TRBJ1-6,TRBV7-3,NA,CASSPRGIPNSPLHF,TGTGCCAGCAGCCCACGAGGGATCCCTAATTCACCCCTCCACTTT
few,TRBJ2-7,TRBV5-1,NA,CASSLAGPSYEQYF,TGCGCCAGCAGCTTGGCGGGTCCCTCCTACGAGCAGTACTTC
NA,TRBJ1-1,TRBV5-1,NA,CASSYIGGNTEAFF,TGCGCCAGCAGCTACATAGGGGGTAACACTGAAGCTTTCTTT
NA,TRBJ2-1,TRBV5-4,TRBD2,CASSRGTSGTYNEQFF,TGTGCCAGCAGCAGGGGGACTAGCGGGACCTACAATGAGCAGTTCTTC
few,TRBJ1-5,TRBV7-2,NA,CASSSIGGPQHF,TGTGCCAGCAGCTCGATTGGAGGGCCCCAGCATTTT
NA,TRBJ2-2,TRBV7-2,TRBD2,CASSLDLAGVVVGGELFF,TGTGCCAGCAGCTTAGACCTAGCGGGAGTGGTTGTTGGCGGGGAGCTGTTTTTT
NA,TRBJ2-5,TRBV19,TRBD2,CASSIDQGGGPQKTQYF,TGTGCCAGTAGTATAGATCAGGGCGGGGGGCCTCAAAAGACCCAGTACTTC
NA,TRBJ1-1,TRBV7-2,NA,CASSLVSGWTANTEAFF,TGTGCCAGCAGCTTAGTCTCCGGGTGGACAGCGAACACTGAAGCTTTCTTT
NA,TRBJ2-3,TRBV18,TRBD1,CASSPGTATDTQYF,TGTGCCAGCTCACCAGGGACAGCCACAGATACGCAGTATTTT
NA,TRBJ1-2,TRBV3-1/TRBV3-2,NA,CASSLGAVREGYTF,TGTGCCAGCAGCCTAGGGGCGGTTCGGGAGGGCTACACCTTC